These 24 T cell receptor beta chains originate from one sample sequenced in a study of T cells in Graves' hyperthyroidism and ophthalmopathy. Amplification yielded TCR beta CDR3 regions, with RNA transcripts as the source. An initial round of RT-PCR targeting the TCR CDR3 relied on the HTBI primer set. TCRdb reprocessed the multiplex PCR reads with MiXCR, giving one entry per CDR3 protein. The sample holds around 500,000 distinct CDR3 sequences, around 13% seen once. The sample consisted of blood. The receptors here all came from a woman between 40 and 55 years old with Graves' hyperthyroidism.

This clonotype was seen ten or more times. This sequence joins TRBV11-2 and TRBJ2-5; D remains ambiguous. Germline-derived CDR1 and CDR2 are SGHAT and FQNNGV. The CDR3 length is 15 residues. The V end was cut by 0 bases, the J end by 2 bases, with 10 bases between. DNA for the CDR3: TGTGCCAGCAGCTTAGACTCGGGCCTTCAAGAGACCCAGTACTTC. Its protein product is CASSLDSGLQETQYF.

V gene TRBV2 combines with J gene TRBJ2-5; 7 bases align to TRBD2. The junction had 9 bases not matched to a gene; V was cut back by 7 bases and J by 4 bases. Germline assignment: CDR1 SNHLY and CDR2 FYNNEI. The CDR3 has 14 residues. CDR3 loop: CASMGGRARETQYF. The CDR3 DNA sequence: TGTGCCAGCATGGGTGGGAGGGCCCGAGAGACCCAGTACTTC.

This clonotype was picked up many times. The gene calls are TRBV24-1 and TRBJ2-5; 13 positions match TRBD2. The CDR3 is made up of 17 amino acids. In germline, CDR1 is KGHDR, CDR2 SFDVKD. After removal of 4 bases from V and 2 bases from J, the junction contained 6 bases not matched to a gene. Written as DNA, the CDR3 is TGTGCCACCAGTGACAATCGACTAGCGGGGGGTCAAGAGACCCAGTACTTC. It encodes CATSDNRLAGGQETQYF.

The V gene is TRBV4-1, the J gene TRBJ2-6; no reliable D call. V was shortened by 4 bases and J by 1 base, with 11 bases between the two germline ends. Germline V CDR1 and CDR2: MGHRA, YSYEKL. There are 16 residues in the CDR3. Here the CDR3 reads CASSLLGQSGANVLTF. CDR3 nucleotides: TGCGCCAGCAGCCTTTTGGGCCAGTCTGGGGCCAACGTCCTGACTTTC.

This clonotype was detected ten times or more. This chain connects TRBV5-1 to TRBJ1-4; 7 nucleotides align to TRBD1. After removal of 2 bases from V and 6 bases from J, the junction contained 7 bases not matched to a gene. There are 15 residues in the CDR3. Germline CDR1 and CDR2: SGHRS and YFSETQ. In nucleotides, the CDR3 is TGCGCCAGCAGCTTATCTAATGGACAGGATGAAAAACTGTTTTTT. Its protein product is CASSLSNGQDEKLFF.

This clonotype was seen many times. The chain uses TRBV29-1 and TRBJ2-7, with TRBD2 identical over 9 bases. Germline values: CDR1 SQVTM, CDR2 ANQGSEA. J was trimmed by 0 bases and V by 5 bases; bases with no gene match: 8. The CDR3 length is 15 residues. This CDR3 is CSVFRLAGNSYEQYF. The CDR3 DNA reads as TGCAGCGTTTTTCGTCTAGCGGGAAACTCCTACGAGCAGTACTTC.

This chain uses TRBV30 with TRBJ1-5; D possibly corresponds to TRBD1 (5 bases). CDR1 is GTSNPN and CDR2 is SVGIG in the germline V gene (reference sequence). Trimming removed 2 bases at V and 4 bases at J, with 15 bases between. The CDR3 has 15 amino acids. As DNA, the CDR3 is TGTGCCTGGAGTCCTATGGGGGGTCAAAATCAGCCCCAGCATTTT. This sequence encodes CAWSPMGGQNQPQHF. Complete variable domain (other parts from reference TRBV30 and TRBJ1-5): SQTIHQWPATLVQPVGSPLSLECTVEGTSNPNLYWYRQAAGRGLQLLFYSVGIGQISSEVPQNLSASRPQDRQFILSSKKLLLSDSGFYLCAWSPMGGQNQPQHFGDGTRLSIL.

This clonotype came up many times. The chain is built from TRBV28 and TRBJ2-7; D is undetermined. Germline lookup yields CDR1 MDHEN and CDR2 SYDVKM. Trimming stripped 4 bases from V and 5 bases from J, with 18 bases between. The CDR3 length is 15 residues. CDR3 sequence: CASSSPPPDPHEQYF. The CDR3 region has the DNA TGTGCCAGCAGTTCCCCCCCACCGGACCCCCACGAGCAGTACTTC.

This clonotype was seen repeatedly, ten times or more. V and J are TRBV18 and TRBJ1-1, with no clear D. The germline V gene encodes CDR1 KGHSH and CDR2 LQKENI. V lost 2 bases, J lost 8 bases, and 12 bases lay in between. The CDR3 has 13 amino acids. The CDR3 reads CASSPGQYSEAFF. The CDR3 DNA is TGTGCCAGCTCACCAGGGCAATACTCGGAAGCTTTCTTT.

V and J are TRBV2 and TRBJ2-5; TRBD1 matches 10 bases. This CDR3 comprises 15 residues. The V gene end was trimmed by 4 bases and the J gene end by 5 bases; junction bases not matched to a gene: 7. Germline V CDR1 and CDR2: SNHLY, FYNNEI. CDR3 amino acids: CASSVDRGFWETQYF. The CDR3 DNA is TGTGCCAGCAGTGTGGACAGGGGGTTTTGGGAGACCCAGTACTTC.

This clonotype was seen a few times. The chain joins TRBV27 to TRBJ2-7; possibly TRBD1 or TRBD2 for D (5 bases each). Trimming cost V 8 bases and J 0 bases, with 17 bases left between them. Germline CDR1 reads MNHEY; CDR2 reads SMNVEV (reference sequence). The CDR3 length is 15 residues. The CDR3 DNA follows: TGTGCCAGCCGAACCCGGGGCATGCTCTCCTACGAGCAGTACTTC. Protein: CASRTRGMLSYEQYF.

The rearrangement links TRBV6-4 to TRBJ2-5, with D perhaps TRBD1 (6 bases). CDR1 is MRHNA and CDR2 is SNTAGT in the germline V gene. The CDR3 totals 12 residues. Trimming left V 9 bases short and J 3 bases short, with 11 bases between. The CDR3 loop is CARGDTKETQYF. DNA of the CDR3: TGTGCCAGAGGGGACACAAAAGAGACCCAGTACTTC.

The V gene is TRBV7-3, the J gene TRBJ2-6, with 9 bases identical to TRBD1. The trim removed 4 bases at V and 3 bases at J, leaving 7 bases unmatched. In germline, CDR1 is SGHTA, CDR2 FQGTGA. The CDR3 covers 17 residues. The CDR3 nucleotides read TGTGCCAGCAGCTCTCCACAGGGGGCGGTTGGGGCCAACGTCCTGACTTTC. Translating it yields CASSSPQGAVGANVLTF.

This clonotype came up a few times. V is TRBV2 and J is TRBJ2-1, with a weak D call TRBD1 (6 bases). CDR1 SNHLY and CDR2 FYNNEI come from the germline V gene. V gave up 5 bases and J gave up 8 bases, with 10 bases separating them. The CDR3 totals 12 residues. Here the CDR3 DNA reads TGTGCCAGCAGTAAAGACAGGTATGAGCAGTTCTTC. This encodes CASSKDRYEQFF.

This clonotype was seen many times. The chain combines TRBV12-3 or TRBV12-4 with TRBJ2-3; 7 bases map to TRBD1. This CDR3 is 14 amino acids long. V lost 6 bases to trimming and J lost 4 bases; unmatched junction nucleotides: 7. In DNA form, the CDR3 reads TGTGCCAGCAGCATCGACAGGGTCGCAGATACGCAGTATTTT. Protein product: CASSIDRVADTQYF.

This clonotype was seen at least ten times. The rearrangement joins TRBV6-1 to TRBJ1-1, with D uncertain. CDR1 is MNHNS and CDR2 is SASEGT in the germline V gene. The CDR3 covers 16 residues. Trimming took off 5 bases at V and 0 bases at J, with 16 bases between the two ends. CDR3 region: CASSNPGQAMNTEAFF. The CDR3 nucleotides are TGTGCCAGCAGTAACCCTGGGCAGGCTATGAACACTGAAGCTTTCTTT.

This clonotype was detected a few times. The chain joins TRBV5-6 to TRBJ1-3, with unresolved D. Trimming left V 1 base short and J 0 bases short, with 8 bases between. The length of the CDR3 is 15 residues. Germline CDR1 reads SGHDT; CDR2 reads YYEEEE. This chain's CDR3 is CASSLLYDSGNTIYF. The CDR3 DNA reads TGTGCCAGCAGCTTGCTTTACGACTCTGGAAACACCATATATTTT.

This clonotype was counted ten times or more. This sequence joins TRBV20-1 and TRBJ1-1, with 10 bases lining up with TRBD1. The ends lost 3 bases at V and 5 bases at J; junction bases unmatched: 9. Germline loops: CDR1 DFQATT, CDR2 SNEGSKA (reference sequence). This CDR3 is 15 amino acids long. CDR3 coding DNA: TGCAGTGCTAGTGGGACAGGGGTAAGACGGACTGAAGCTTTCTTT. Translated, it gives CSASGTGVRRTEAFF.

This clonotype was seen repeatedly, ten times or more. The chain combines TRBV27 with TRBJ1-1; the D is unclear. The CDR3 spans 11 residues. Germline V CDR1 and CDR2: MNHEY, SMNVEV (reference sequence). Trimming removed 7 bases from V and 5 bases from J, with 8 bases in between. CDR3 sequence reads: CASIRGTEAFF. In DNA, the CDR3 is TGTGCCAGCATAAGAGGAACTGAAGCTTTCTTT.

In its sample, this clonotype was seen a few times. CDR3 amino acids: CASSIAGWPGQPQHF. Here the CDR3 DNA reads TGTGCCAGTAGTATCGCAGGGTGGCCCGGGCAGCCCCAGCATTTT. This chain connects TRBV19 to TRBJ1-5, with a weak D call TRBD1 (5 bases). Per the germline V gene, CDR1 is LNHDA and CDR2 is SQIVND (reference sequence). There are 15 residues in the CDR3. The V end was cut by 3 bases, the J end by 7 bases, with 16 bases between.

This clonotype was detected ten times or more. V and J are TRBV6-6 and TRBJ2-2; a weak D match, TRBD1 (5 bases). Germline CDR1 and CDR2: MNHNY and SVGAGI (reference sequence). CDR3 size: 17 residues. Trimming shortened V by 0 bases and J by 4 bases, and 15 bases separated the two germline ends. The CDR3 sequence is CASSYSRQGGSTGELFF. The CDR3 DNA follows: TGTGCCAGCAGTTACTCGAGGCAGGGCGGAAGCACCGGGGAGCTGTTTTTT.

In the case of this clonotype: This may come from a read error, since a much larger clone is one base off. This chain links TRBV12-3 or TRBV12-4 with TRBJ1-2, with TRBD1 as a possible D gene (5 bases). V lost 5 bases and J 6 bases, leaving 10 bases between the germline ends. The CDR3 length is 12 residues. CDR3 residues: CASSTGPHGYTF. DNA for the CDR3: TGTGCCAGCAGTACAGGCCCCCATGGCTACACCTTC.

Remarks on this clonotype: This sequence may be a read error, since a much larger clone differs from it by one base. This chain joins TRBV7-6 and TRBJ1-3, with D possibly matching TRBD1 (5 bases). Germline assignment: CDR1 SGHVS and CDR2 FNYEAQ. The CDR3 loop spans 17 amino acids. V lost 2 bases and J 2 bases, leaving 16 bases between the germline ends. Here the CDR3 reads CASSLTPGRRPGNTIYF. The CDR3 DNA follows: TGTGCCAGCAGCTTAACCCCGGGACGCCGCCCTGGAAACACCATATATTTT.

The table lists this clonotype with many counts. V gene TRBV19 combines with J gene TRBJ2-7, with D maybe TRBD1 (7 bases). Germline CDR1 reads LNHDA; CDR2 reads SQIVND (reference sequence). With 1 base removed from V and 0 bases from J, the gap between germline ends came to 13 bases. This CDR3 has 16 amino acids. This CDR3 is CASSIGGGDSSYEQYF. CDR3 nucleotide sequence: TGTGCCAGTAGTATAGGAGGAGGGGACAGCTCCTACGAGCAGTACTTC.